Listed here are 15 T cell receptor beta chains from one sample, sequenced in a study of blood T cell repertoires in COVID-19. Generated by immunoSEQ multiplex PCR, the TCRdb table keeps only in-frame clones and is missing some. The sample has approximately 170,000 clones; roughly nine tenths are singletons. Source material: peripheral blood. Receptors originate from a man aged 25 to 45 with acute or convalescent COVID-19.

As for this clone: This sample also contains other DNA sequences that code for the same CDR3. The gene calls are TRBV5-1 and TRBJ1-1, with 8 bases matching TRBD1. CDR3 length equals 14 residues. From germline, CDR1 is SGHRS and CDR2 YFSETQ. With 4 bases clipped from V and 1 base from J, the junction kept 3 bases outside the gene matches. DNA of the CDR3: TGCGCCAGCAGCACCGGGACAGGGAACACTGAAGCTTTCTTT. This encodes CASSTGTGNTEAFF.

The chain couples TRBV25-1 to TRBJ1-3; D is possibly TRBD1 (5 bases). The germline V and J ends were trimmed by 3 bases and 6 bases, with 15 bases remaining between them. Germline CDR1 MGHDK, CDR2 SYGVNS. CDR3 length: 15 residues. CDR3 region: CASSDFKGQVNTIYF. The CDR3 bases are TGTGCCAGCAGTGATTTCAAGGGGCAAGTAAACACCATATATTTT.

The chain carries TRBV30 and TRBJ2-2, with 7 bases matching TRBD1. The germline V gene has CDR1 GTSNPN and CDR2 SVGIG (reference sequence). CDR3 length: 16 amino acids. Trimming cost V 6 bases and J 1 base; bases outside gene matches: 11. In DNA, the CDR3 is TGTGCCTGCACAAGGGACAGCCAGTTGAACACCGGGGAGCTGTTTTTT. Amino acids: CACTRDSQLNTGELFF. Based on the CDR3 plus reference TRBV30 and TRBJ2-2, the full variable domain is SQTIHQWPATLVQPVGSPLSLECTVEGTSNPNLYWYRQAAGRGLQLLFYSVGIGQISSEVPQNLSASRPQDRQFILSSKKLLLSDSGFYLCACTRDSQLNTGELFFGEGSRLTVL.

This clone was picked up one time. The rearrangement links TRBV25-1 to TRBJ2-7; unclear D gene. Between the trimmed V and J ends, which lost 4 bases and 3 bases, there was a span of 13 bases. This CDR3 is 14 amino acids long. Germline assignment: CDR1 MGHDK and CDR2 SYGVNS. CDR3 loop: CASSARGANYEQYF. The CDR3 DNA follows: TGTGCCAGCAGTGCAAGAGGAGCCAACTACGAGCAGTACTTC.

The chain employs TRBV3-1 (or the pseudogene TRBV3-2) and TRBJ2-4; D is perhaps TRBD1 (5 bases). V was clipped by 0 bases and J by 7 bases, with 16 bases between them. This CDR3 has 16 amino acids. Germline V CDR1 and CDR2: LGHDT, YNNKEL (reference sequence). Here the CDR3 DNA reads TGTGCCAGCAGCCAAGAACGAGGACACGCGGTTAACATTCAGTACTTC. It is translated as CASSQERGHAVNIQYF.

The chain is built from TRBV14 and TRBJ1-2; 8 bases are a match to TRBD1. J gave up 4 bases and V 1 base, and 5 bases lay outside the gene matches. The germline V gene has CDR1 SGHDN and CDR2 FVKESK. The CDR3 contains 15 residues. The CDR3 reads CASSQAGTGGYGYTF. The CDR3, as DNA: TGTGCCAGCAGCCAAGCTGGAACAGGGGGCTATGGCTACACCTTC.

For this clone: The junction shows a germline mismatch at one end, possibly a read error. The genes are TRBV15 and TRBJ1-5; D might be TRBD1 (6 bases). The CDR3 length is 14 residues. Germline V gene sequence: CDR1 LNHNV, CDR2 YYDKDF (reference sequence). CDR3 sequence: CATSRTQGNQPQHF. The CDR3 nucleotides read TGTGCCACTAGCAGGACACAGGGAAATCAGCCCCAGCATTTT. Drawing the rest from reference TRBV15 and TRBJ1-5, the complete variable domain is DAMVIQNPRYQVTQFGKPVTLSCSQTLNHNVMYWYQQKSSQAPKLLFHYYDKDFNNEADTPDNFQSRRPNTSFCFLDIRSPGLGDTAMYLCATSRTQGNQPQHFGDGTRLSIL.

J is TRBJ2-3 and V is TRBV4-2; possible D gene TRBD2, 6 bases. The germline gives CDR1 LGHNA, CDR2 YNFKEQ. V was shortened by 3 bases and J by 5 bases, with 18 bases between the two germline ends. CDR3 length equals 16 residues. The CDR3 DNA sequence: TGTGCCAGCAGCCAGCACCGGGGGACCCAACAAGATACGCAGTATTTT. As protein: CASSQHRGTQQDTQYF.

This clone was recorded a few times. V and J are TRBV7-9 and TRBJ1-6; 7 positions agree with TRBD1. The CDR3 length is 16 residues. In germline, CDR1 is SEHNR, CDR2 FQNEAQ (reference sequence). The V gene end was trimmed by 7 bases and the J gene end by 7 bases; junction bases not matched to a gene: 13. The CDR3 DNA follows: TGTGCCAGCAAGGTCGTGAGGGGGACAGCGAATTCACCCCTCCACTTT. Protein sequence: CASKVVRGTANSPLHF.

The CDR3 protein is CASLDRAYGYTF. CDR3 DNA: TGTGCCAGCCTAGACAGGGCCTATGGCTACACCTTC. The chain combines TRBV3-1 (or the pseudogene TRBV3-2) with TRBJ1-2; 7 bases match TRBD1. V was pared by 8 bases and J by 4 bases, with 4 bases of the junction left unmatched. Per germline, CDR1 LGHDT and CDR2 YNNKEL (reference sequence). The CDR3 covers 12 residues.

The chain carries TRBV28 and TRBJ1-5; D is ambiguous. Trimming stripped 2 bases from V and 3 bases from J, with 8 bases between. The CDR3 runs 14 residues. Per the germline V gene, CDR1 is MDHEN and CDR2 is SYDVKM. CDR3 nucleotides: TGTGCCAGCAGTTTAAGCCTGTCCAATCAGCCCCAGCATTTT. Its translation: CASSLSLSNQPQHF.

This chain joins TRBV28 and TRBJ1-1, with D perhaps TRBD1 (5 bases). The V gene's germline CDR1 is MDHEN and CDR2 SYDVKM. Trimming took 10 bases from V and 1 from J, leaving 13 bases between them. This CDR3 has 13 residues. The CDR3: CATSLGGNTEAFF. The CDR3 nucleotides are TGTGCCACCTCTCTGGGGGGGAACACTGAAGCTTTCTTT.

The V and J genes are TRBV28 and TRBJ2-7; D is ambiguous. The V and J ends lost 7 bases and 4 bases respectively, with 11 bases between them. Germline CDR1 is MDHEN and CDR2 is SYDVKM. The CDR3 is 12 amino acids. The CDR3 protein is CASNKRPYEQYF. The CDR3 DNA follows: TGTGCCAGCAACAAGCGACCTTACGAGCAGTACTTC.

The V gene is TRBV7-3, the J gene TRBJ2-1, with TRBD2 matching 11 bases. This CDR3 is 19 amino acids long. V was pared by 2 bases and J by 1 base, with 10 bases of the junction left unmatched. CDR1 is SGHTA, CDR2 FQGTGA, per germline. The CDR3: CASSLGTGTSGISYNEQFF. CDR3 nucleotides: TGTGCCAGCAGCTTAGGTACCGGGACTAGCGGTATATCCTACAATGAGCAGTTCTTC.

The chain uses TRBV25-1 and TRBJ2-5; 11 bases map to TRBD2. V shed 2 bases, J shed 1 base, and the junction held 3 bases outside the gene matches. From germline, CDR1 is MGHDK and CDR2 SYGVNS. CDR3 length: 16 amino acids. This chain's CDR3 is CASSELGTSGQETQYF. The CDR3 bases are TGTGCCAGCAGTGAACTTGGGACTAGCGGCCAAGAGACCCAGTACTTC.